This entry lists 25 T cell receptor beta chains sequenced from one sample in a study of T cells in Graves' hyperthyroidism and ophthalmopathy. The investigators amplified TCR beta CDR3 regions from RNA transcripts. Carried out on the TCR CDR3, a first-round RT-PCR used the HTBI primer set. TCRdb re-called the multiplex PCR reads with MiXCR, one entry per CDR3 protein. The table records roughly 650,000 distinct CDR3 sequences, about 16% of them present only once. Sample: blood. The receptors derive from a woman aged 40 to 55 with Graves' ophthalmopathy.

This clonotype has ten or more counts. This chain links TRBV5-1 with TRBJ2-7; the match to TRBD1 covers 9 bases. The germline gives CDR1 SGHRS, CDR2 YFSETQ. The CDR3 has 15 amino acids. The junction had 8 bases not matched to a gene; V was cut back by 4 bases and J by 3 bases. CDR3 sequence: CASSATGGQVYEQYF. In DNA form, the CDR3 reads TGCGCCAGCAGCGCTACAGGGGGCCAAGTCTACGAGCAGTACTTC.

The chain uses TRBV7-6 and TRBJ2-3; D may be TRBD2 (5 bases). Germline V gene sequence: CDR1 SGHVS, CDR2 FNYEAQ. Trimming shortened V by 6 bases and J by 4 bases, and 11 bases separated the two germline ends. The CDR3 is 13 amino acids. CDR3 in DNA: TGTGCCAGCAGGCTGCAGGAGGCAGATACGCAGTATTTT. Its protein is CASRLQEADTQYF.

The gene calls are TRBV18 and TRBJ1-3; D is uncertain. Trimming shortened V by 3 bases and J by 2 bases, and 14 bases separated the two germline ends. The germline V gene encodes CDR1 KGHSH and CDR2 LQKENI. CDR3 length: 16 amino acids. CDR3 DNA sequence: TGTGCCAGCTCACCTACTCAAGAGGCGGCTGGAAACACCATATATTTT. Amino acid sequence: CASSPTQEAAGNTIYF.

As to this clonotype: It is likely a read error, because the conserved phenylalanine at the end of the CDR3 is missing. The rearrangement uses TRBV27 and TRBJ2-7, with 7 bases aligning to TRBD1. Germline V gene sequence: CDR1 MNHEY, CDR2 SMNVEV (reference sequence). J lost 5 bases, V lost 4 bases, and 8 bases had no gene match. The CDR3 runs to 14 residues. This chain's CDR3 is CASSSGTAGDEQYL. The CDR3, as DNA: TGTGCCAGCAGTTCCGGGACAGCCGGGGACGAGCAGTACCTC.

This clonotype has a handful of counts. The chain has TRBV7-9 and TRBJ1-6; D is unresolved. The germline V gene has CDR1 SEHNR and CDR2 FQNEAQ (reference sequence). V lost 8 bases and J 10 bases, leaving 18 bases between the germline ends. CDR3 length: 14 residues. The chain's CDR3 is CASGENRPGSPLHF. DNA for the CDR3: TGTGCCAGCGGGGAGAACCGCCCTGGGTCACCCCTCCACTTT.

V and J are TRBV12-5 and TRBJ2-3; 8 bases line up with TRBD1. Germline values: CDR1 LGHNT, CDR2 FRNRAP. Trimming at V came to 1 base and at J to 4 bases, leaving 4 bases not matched to a gene. This CDR3 has 15 amino acids. In nucleotides, the CDR3 is TGTGCTAGTGGTTTGGGAAGGACAGGGTCAGATACGCAGTATTTT. Translating gives CASGLGRTGSDTQYF. The full variable domain, rest sourced from reference TRBV12-5 and TRBJ2-3, is DARVTQTPRHKVTEMGQEVTMRCQPILGHNTVFWYRQTMMQGLELLAYFRNRAPLDDSGMPKDRFSAEMPDATLATLKIQPSEPRDSAVYFCASGLGRTGSDTQYFGPGTRLTVL.

This clonotype has a count of ten or more. V gene TRBV2 combines with J gene TRBJ1-2; the match to TRBD1 covers 7 bases. Unmatched junction bases numbered 6, after V lost 3 bases and J lost 5 bases. The CDR3 has 14 amino acids. Germline-derived CDR1 and CDR2 are SNHLY and FYNNEI. The CDR3 DNA is TGTGCCAGCAGTGATACAGGGGCCTTATATGGCTACACCTTC. Translation gives CASSDTGALYGYTF.

The V gene is TRBV6-1, the J gene TRBJ2-7; 8 nucleotides align to TRBD1. V gave up 4 bases and J gave up 3 bases; unmatched junction bases: 11. This CDR3 is 16 amino acids long. From germline, CDR1 is MNHNS and CDR2 SASEGT. The CDR3 DNA follows: TGTGCCAGCAGTGGAAGAGACAGGGGATCAATCTACGAGCAGTACTTC. The encoded protein is CASSGRDRGSIYEQYF.

This clonotype was detected ten times or more. The rearrangement uses TRBV2 and TRBJ2-3; TRBD1 aligns across 7 bases. CDR1 and CDR2 from the germline V gene are SNHLY and FYNNEI. This CDR3 has 15 residues. CDR3 loop: CASRQGVMSTDTQYF. The CDR3, as DNA: TGTGCTTCCCGACAGGGAGTGATGAGCACAGATACGCAGTATTTT.

This clonotype occurred a few times. The chain carries TRBV7-9 and TRBJ1-4, with a tentative D call TRBD1 (5 bases). V lost 5 bases to trimming and J lost 4 bases, with 11 bases between them. This CDR3 region has 14 residues. CDR1 is SEHNR and CDR2 is FQNEAQ in the germline V gene (reference sequence). CDR3 sequence reads: CASSPGTFNEKLFF. The CDR3 bases are TGTGCCAGCAGCCCCGGGACCTTTAATGAAAAACTGTTTTTT.

This clonotype was counted many times. V is TRBV18 and J is TRBJ1-2; D ambiguous. Trimming shortened V by 6 bases and J by 5 bases, and 13 bases separated the two germline ends. CDR3 size: 13 residues. Germline CDR1 KGHSH, CDR2 LQKENI. CDR3 in DNA: TGTGCCAGCTCGTCAGGAGAGGATTATGGCTACACCTTC. Its protein is CASSSGEDYGYTF.

This clonotype was seen a handful of times. The V call is TRBV30, the J call TRBJ1-1; perhaps TRBD1 as D (6 bases). The CDR3 loop spans 11 amino acids. Germline values: CDR1 GTSNPN, CDR2 SVGIG (reference sequence). Trimming shortened V by 3 bases and J by 7 bases, and 9 bases separated the two germline ends. The chain's CDR3 is CAWRRGNEAFF. CDR3 nucleotides: TGTGCCTGGAGGAGGGGGAATGAAGCTTTCTTT. Full variable domain (missing parts from reference TRBV30 and TRBJ1-1): SQTIHQWPATLVQPVGSPLSLECTVEGTSNPNLYWYRQAAGRGLQLLFYSVGIGQISSEVPQNLSASRPQDRQFILSSKKLLLSDSGFYLCAWRRGNEAFFGQGTRLTVV.

The chain links TRBV19 to TRBJ1-5; D remains unclear. Germline V gene lookup returns CDR1 LNHDA and CDR2 SQIVND (reference sequence). V was shortened by 10 bases and J by 3 bases, with 16 bases between the two germline ends. CDR3 size: 14 residues. The DNA of the CDR3 is TGTGCCACCACCTGGGCAGGCGTCAATCAGCCCCAGCATTTT. Encoded protein: CATTWAGVNQPQHF.

This clonotype showed up many times. The gene calls are TRBV30 and TRBJ1-2; 8 bases agree with TRBD1. The germline gives CDR1 GTSNPN, CDR2 SVGIG (reference sequence). The CDR3 extends over 13 amino acids. V was clipped by 0 bases and J by 7 bases; unmatched bases: 4. The CDR3 DNA is TGTGCCTGGAGTGTAGGACAGGGCGCTGGCTACACCTTC. Its protein product is CAWSVGQGAGYTF.

The chain carries TRBV20-1 and TRBJ1-1; a possible D gene is TRBD1 (5 bases). CDR3 size: 10 residues. The ends were cut back, 6 bases at V and 4 bases at J, with 6 bases in the middle. Germline CDR1 and CDR2: DFQATT and SNEGSKA (reference sequence). This CDR3 reads CSAGGTEAFF. The CDR3 DNA follows: TGCAGTGCGGGGGGCACTGAAGCTTTCTTT.

This clonotype was counted ten times or more. The chain couples TRBV18 to TRBJ2-5; D gene unclear. The CDR3 consists of 15 residues. The V end was cut by 2 bases, the J end by 2 bases, with 12 bases between. CDR1 is KGHSH, CDR2 LQKENI, per germline. For the CDR3, the DNA is TGTGCCAGCTCACCAAGTGTACGCGGACAAGAGACCCAGTACTTC. Its translation: CASSPSVRGQETQYF.

There are a few counts of this clonotype. A much larger clone is a single base away; this may be a read error. The chain has TRBV5-1 and TRBJ1-1; D unresolved. Per the germline V gene, CDR1 is SGHRS and CDR2 is YFSETQ. The CDR3 sequence is 14 residues long. The CDR3 loop reads CAGSLPGLNTEAFF. The CDR3 bases are TGCGCCGGCAGCTTGCCAGGTTTGAACACTGAAGCTTTCTTT.

This clonotype was counted many times. V usage is TRBV5-5 and J usage is TRBJ2-3, with unresolved D. Germline V gene lookup returns CDR1 SGHKS and CDR2 YYEKEE (reference sequence). V dropped 1 base and J dropped 0 bases, with 3 bases sitting between them. This CDR3 has 13 residues. The CDR3 DNA sequence: TGTGCCAGCAGCTTGCTCAGCACAGATACGCAGTATTTT. Protein product: CASSLLSTDTQYF.

This chain joins TRBV5-4 and TRBJ2-2, with a possible D match to TRBD1 (6 bases). CDR3 length: 15 amino acids. Germline CDR1 and CDR2: SGHNT and YYREEE (reference sequence). V lost 0 bases and J lost 5, with 11 bases in between. The CDR3 loop reads CASSLGTAKTGELFF. The CDR3 DNA reads TGTGCCAGCAGCTTGGGGACAGCCAAGACCGGGGAGCTGTTTTTT.

This clonotype was found many times. The chain recombines TRBV18 with TRBJ2-1; 8 bases agree with TRBD2. Germline trimming cut 2 bases from V and 4 bases from J; bases unmatched to any gene: 1. Germline V CDR1 and CDR2: KGHSH, LQKENI. The CDR3 has 14 amino acids. The CDR3 coding sequence is TGTGCCAGCTCACCAACTAGCGGTTACAATGAGCAGTTCTTC. It encodes CASSPTSGYNEQFF.

In this sample, this clonotype turned up a few times. One base away lies a much larger clone, so this may be a sequencing read error. The genes are TRBV2 and TRBJ1-1; the match to TRBD1 covers 7 bases. Germline CDR1 is SNHLY and CDR2 is FYNNEI. This CDR3 is 14 amino acids long. For the CDR3, the DNA is TGTACCAGCAGCGGGGACAGCAAGAACACTGAAGCTTTCTTT. Its protein is CTSSGDSKNTEAFF. The variable domain in full, completed from reference TRBV2 and TRBJ1-1, reads EPEVTQTPSHQVTQMGQEVILRCVPISNHLYFYWYRQILGQKVEFLVSFYNNEISEKSEIFDDQFSVERPDGSNFTLKIRSTKLEDSAMYFCTSSGDSKNTEAFFGQGTRLTVV.

The chain joins TRBV5-1 to TRBJ2-2; no reliable D call. This CDR3 region has 14 residues. Germline V CDR1 and CDR2: SGHRS, YFSETQ. Between the trimmed V and J ends, which lost 2 bases and 8 bases, there was a span of 13 bases. This CDR3 is CASSLEVSRGELFF. DNA for the CDR3: TGCGCCAGCAGCTTAGAGGTCTCCCGGGGGGAGCTGTTTTTT.

There are many counts of this clonotype. The junction differs from germline at one of its ends, possibly a read error. The chain's CDR3 is CASSLGLASYEQYF. CDR3 bases: TGTGCCAGCAGCTTAGGGCTAGCCTCCTACGAGCAGTACTTC. The J gene is TRBJ2-7, the V gene TRBV5-1, with D maybe TRBD2 (5 bases). The germline CDR1 and CDR2 sequences are SGHRS and YFSETQ. This CDR3 comprises 14 residues. The full variable domain, rest sourced from reference TRBV5-1 and TRBJ2-7, is KAGVTQTPRYLIKTRGQQVTLSCSPISGHRSVSWYQQTPGQGLQFLFEYFSETQRNKGNFPGRFSGRQFSNSRSEMNVSTLELGDSALYLCASSLGLASYEQYFGPGTRLTVT.

This clonotype was picked up a small number of times. V is TRBV11-2 and J is TRBJ2-7; D might be TRBD2 (6 bases). Trimming took 5 bases from V and 1 from J, leaving 21 bases between them. Germline lookup yields CDR1 SGHAT and CDR2 FQNNGV. This CDR3 comprises 17 residues. The CDR3 loop is CASSLGSSQRASYEQYF. CDR3 DNA sequence: TGTGCCAGCAGCCTCGGATCGAGTCAGCGGGCTTCCTACGAGCAGTACTTC. The full variable domain, in which reference TRBV11-2 and TRBJ2-7 provide the parts outside the CDR3, is EAGVAQSPRYKIIEKRQSVAFWCNPISGHATLYWYQQILGQGPKLLIQFQNNGVVDDSQLPKDRFSAERLKGVDSTLKIQPAKLEDSAVYLCASSLGSSQRASYEQYFGPGTRLTVT.

The J gene is TRBJ1-3, the V gene TRBV5-5, with 8 bases lining up with TRBD1. The J segment lost 0 bases and the V segment lost 5 bases, leaving 7 bases of the junction unmatched. From germline, CDR1 is SGHKS and CDR2 YYEKEE (reference sequence). The CDR3 covers 16 residues. The CDR3 reads CASSFGQGHSGNTIYF. DNA of the CDR3: TGTGCCAGCAGTTTTGGACAGGGCCACTCTGGAAACACCATATATTTT.